A selection of T cell receptor beta chains follows, all from one sample in a study of human T cells and chemical hapten exposure. TCRdb ran MiXCR on the 5' RACE reads and lists one entry per CDR3 protein. The sample includes 130,000 or so distinct CDR3 sequences, around 4.4% of them seen just once. The source is a female donor in good health. CDR3s include the opening cysteine and the closing phenylalanine or tryptophan. D genes are given only for firm matches. Size values are once, few and many counts, or a class for expanded clones, and some rows have none.

cdr3_aa: CASSGLAGAPLTDTQYF; cdr3_nt: TGTGCCAGCAGCGGACTAGCGGGGGCCCCTCTCACAGATACGCAGTATTTT; j_call: TRBJ2-3; v_call: TRBV6-2/TRBV6-3; clone_size: many; d_call: TRBD2
cdr3_aa: CASSPGLGTSSYNEQFF; cdr3_nt: TGTGCCAGCAGCCCCGGACTCGGGACGAGCTCCTACAATGAGCAGTTCTTC; j_call: TRBJ2-1; v_call: TRBV7-8; clone_size: few; d_call: NA
cdr3_aa: CASSQGGTASTDTQYF; cdr3_nt: TGTGCCAGCAGCCAAGGCGGGACAGCTAGCACAGATACGCAGTATTTT; j_call: TRBJ2-3; v_call: TRBV4-2; clone_size: many; d_call: NA
cdr3_aa: CASRSRDTYNEQFF; cdr3_nt: TGTGCCAGCAGATCCAGGGACACCTACAATGAGCAGTTCTTC; j_call: TRBJ2-1; v_call: TRBV27; clone_size: NA; d_call: NA
cdr3_aa: CASSQVGRRRYEQYF; cdr3_nt: TGTGCCAGCAGCCAAGTAGGCAGGCGCCGGTACGAGCAGTACTTC; j_call: TRBJ2-7; v_call: TRBV3-1; clone_size: many; d_call: NA
cdr3_aa: CASSLTGLYGYTF; cdr3_nt: TGTGCCAGCAGTTTGACAGGGCTGTATGGCTACACCTTC; j_call: TRBJ1-2; v_call: TRBV12-3/TRBV12-4; clone_size: many; d_call: TRBD1
cdr3_aa: CASSPVSGGNTIYF; cdr3_nt: TGTGCCAGTAGTCCTGTCTCCGGGGGAAACACCATATATTTT; j_call: TRBJ1-3; v_call: TRBV19; clone_size: many; d_call: NA
cdr3_aa: CASRKDRAPLHF; cdr3_nt: TGTGCCAGCAGAAAGGACCGGGCACCCCTCCACTTT; j_call: TRBJ1-6; v_call: TRBV2; clone_size: many; d_call: NA
cdr3_aa: CATDPGQGYEQYF; cdr3_nt: TGCGCGACCGATCCGGGACAGGGGTACGAGCAGTACTTC; j_call: TRBJ2-7; v_call: TRBV28; clone_size: many; d_call: TRBD1
cdr3_aa: CSARIPAGGLKETQYF; cdr3_nt: TGCAGTGCTAGGATCCCAGCGGGGGGGCTAAAAGAGACCCAGTACTTC; j_call: TRBJ2-5; v_call: TRBV20-1; clone_size: many; d_call: TRBD2
cdr3_aa: CASSFGGPDGQYF; cdr3_nt: TGTGCCAGCAGTTTTGGGGGCCCAGATGGGCAGTATTTT; j_call: TRBJ2-3; v_call: TRBV12-3/TRBV12-4; clone_size: many; d_call: NA
cdr3_aa: CSAQGTGWEEKLFF; cdr3_nt: TGCAGTGCTCAGGGGACAGGCTGGGAGGAAAAACTGTTTTTT; j_call: TRBJ1-4; v_call: TRBV20-1; clone_size: NA; d_call: TRBD1
cdr3_aa: CASSPTGVTKNIQYF; cdr3_nt: TGTGCCAGCAGCCCGACAGGGGTAACCAAAAACATTCAGTACTTC; j_call: TRBJ2-4; v_call: TRBV3-1; clone_size: many; d_call: TRBD1
cdr3_aa: CASSQMTRSPGTPLHF; cdr3_nt: TGTGCCAGCAGCCAGATGACGAGGTCTCCAGGGACACCCCTCCACTTT; j_call: TRBJ1-6; v_call: TRBV7-2; clone_size: few; d_call: NA
cdr3_aa: CASREQGVDYNEQFF; cdr3_nt: TGTGCCAGTCGCGAACAGGGGGTGGACTACAATGAGCAGTTCTTC; j_call: TRBJ2-1; v_call: TRBV19; clone_size: many; d_call: TRBD1
cdr3_aa: CTSAGGDNEQFF; cdr3_nt: TGCACAAGCGCAGGGGGGGACAATGAGCAGTTCTTC; j_call: TRBJ2-1; v_call: TRBV29-1; clone_size: many; d_call: NA
cdr3_aa: CSVEGGQGGPYEQYF; cdr3_nt: TGCAGCGTTGAGGGTGGACAGGGAGGTCCCTACGAGCAGTACTTC; j_call: TRBJ2-7; v_call: TRBV29-1; clone_size: few; d_call: TRBD1